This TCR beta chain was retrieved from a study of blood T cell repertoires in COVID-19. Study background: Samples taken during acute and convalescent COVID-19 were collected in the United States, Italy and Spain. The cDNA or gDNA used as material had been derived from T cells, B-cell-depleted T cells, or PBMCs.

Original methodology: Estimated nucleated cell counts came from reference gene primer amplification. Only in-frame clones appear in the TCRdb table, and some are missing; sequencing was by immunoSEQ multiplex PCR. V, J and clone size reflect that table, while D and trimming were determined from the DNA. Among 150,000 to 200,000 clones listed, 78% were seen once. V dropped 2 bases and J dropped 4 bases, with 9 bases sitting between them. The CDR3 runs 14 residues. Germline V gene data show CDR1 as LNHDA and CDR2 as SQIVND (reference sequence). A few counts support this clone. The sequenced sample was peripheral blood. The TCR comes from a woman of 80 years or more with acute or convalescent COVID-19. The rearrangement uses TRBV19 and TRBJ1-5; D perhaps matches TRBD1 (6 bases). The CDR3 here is CASSIHTGNQPQHF. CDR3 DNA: TGTGCCAGTAGTATACACACAGGGAATCAGCCCCAGCATTTT.